These 2 T cell receptor beta chains were all obtained from the same sample, sequenced in a study of CXCR3-negative and CXCR3-positive naive CD8 T cells. Study conclusions and caveats: Hydrophobicity of TRB CDR3s was greater in CXCR3-positive naive cells than in CXCR3-negative naive cells.

No antigen has been assigned to these receptors. With UMI labels, 5' RACE was used to prepare the TRB cDNA libraries. Each CDR3 protein gets one entry in TCRdb, which reprocessed the 5' RACE reads and gives no DNA. Its listing shows 80,000 to 100,000 distinct CDR3 sequences. The specimen was naive CXCR3+ CD8+ T cells from blood. Described subset: CD45RO-CCR7+CD27+CD95- naive CD8+ T cells expressing CXCR3 (TNR3+). These receptor sequences come from a human donor in good health. Some clones in this sample may be carry-over from other donors' samples.

The J gene is TRBJ2-4, the V gene TRBV6-2 or TRBV6-3. Germline-derived CDR1 and CDR2 are MNHEY and SVGEGT. The CDR3 has 14 amino acids. CDR3 amino acids: CASSYSTSSDIQYF.

V and J are TRBV6-6 and TRBJ1-1. Germline CDR1 is MNHNY and CDR2 is SVGAGI (reference sequence). The CDR3 sequence is 12 residues long. The CDR3 here is CASSYSSTEAFF.